Sequencing of this TCR beta chain was carried out in a study of cytomegalovirus exposure and HLA in healthy donors (dated by TCRdb to about 2017). General notes on the study: In an earlier analysis of approximately 500 of the donors, about 260 Gb of sequence data and 95 million to 130 million unique TCR beta sequences from 150 million to 200 million T cells were reported. An early release that covered about 600 HLA-typed donors contained about 300 gigabases of sequencing data and around 85 million unique TCR sequences. Among the roughly 400 genotyped donors, about 85% belonged to the genetic ancestry cluster associated with self-reported Caucasian donors. The study aimed to test whether cataloging public T cell receptors could reveal signatures of past pathogen exposure. The T cell repertoires of some 700 subjects were profiled by immunosequencing and related to cytomegalovirus serostatus. A separate validation cohort of over 95 different subjects was used in addition to the roughly 670-subject first cohort. High-throughput TCR immunosequencing, statistical association of individual TCRs with disease status, and machine learning were combined to predict cytomegalovirus infection status. In a later analysis, previously published TCR beta repertoires from hundreds of donors were re-analyzed and high-resolution HLA genotyping was added so that TCR occurrence patterns could be studied. The later analysis used no new phenotypic data to find candidate immune exposures, relying instead on TCR beta sequences and their occurrence across donors. To decide whether each TCR beta V gene segment behaved as functional or pseudogenic, an earlier analysis of some 600 of the donors relied on high-throughput TCR beta sequencing. Donor age, sex, ethnicity and CMV serostatus were compiled alongside the repertoire data. A later genetic analysis took genome-wide SNP genotypes for about three fifths of the 666 donors and used that subset as a discovery cohort. All discovery cohort repertoires had been generated using a single sequencing platform. Both class I and class II loci were covered by HLA typing, at four-digit resolution. Typing coverage differed by locus: A, B, C, DRB1 and DQB1 were typed in roughly 620-630 donors, DQA1 in about 550, DPA1 in around 610, and DPB1 in roughly 470. A handful of DR-DQ haplotypes were handled as single units for association and clustering because linkage in the cohort was strong. On average, around 200,000 unique TCR beta nucleotide sequences were sequenced per donor among more than 350 genotyped donors of the cohort, with roughly 20% of those sequences being non-productive. General conclusions and limits of the study: In a later analysis, HLA-associated TCR beta chains were found to be more clonally expanded and to have lower generation probabilities than equally common non-associated chains. A few of the identified cytomegalovirus-associated TCR beta chains were confirmed in vitro to be specific for cytomegalovirus antigens. A further reported finding was that TCR beta sequences accurately predicted the HLA-A and HLA-B alleles for most subjects in the first cohort. Presence/absence analyses assumed roughly uniform sequencing depth across donors, an assumption that may not hold. The 87-base-pair reads could not distinguish some IMGT-functional V segments, including TRBV6-2 and TRBV6-3, so those segments were excluded. The earlier analysis of about 600 of the donors excluded 15 to 20 rarely observed V segments, including chromosome 9 orphons, because counts were too low. A later analysis found that TCR association rates varied across HLA loci, with DRB1 alleles showing the most associated TCRs and HLA-C alleles the fewest. When HLA alleles, especially DR and DQ, strongly co-occurred, TCR associations were difficult to assign to individual alleles. An earlier analysis of approximately 500 of the donors showed that most TCR beta V segments appeared in productive rearrangements either about 87% or about 30% of the time, which broadly matched IMGT annotations. Cytomegalovirus status was reported to be diagnosed by the classifier with high specificity and sensitivity in both the original and validation cohorts. It was suggested by the authors that the approach could potentially be generalized to other disease states and immunological phenotypes. In a later genetic analysis, fewer N-insertions in productive TCRs were reported among donors in an Asian-associated ancestry cluster than the approximately 670-donor mean. Only TCR beta chains were sequenced in this cohort, and the absence of alpha or paired-chain data limited detectable features. Most TCR sequences were observed very rarely across donors, whereas some public TCRs were present in many individuals. A later genetic analysis associated a missense DCLRE1C variant with V-gene and J-gene trimming of TCR beta chains, and an independent cohort replicated the association. Immune exposure information for the cohort was limited to CMV serostatus. The study gave a list of 150 to 200 TCR beta chains associated with cytomegalovirus. According to a later analysis, parvovirus B19, influenza, CMV and Epstein-Barr virus appeared linked to several top co-occurrence clusters. A cluster of highly shared sequence variants was judged likely to be a technical artifact of the sequencing pipeline. Specific HLA alleles were associated with over 15,000 TCR beta sequences at a false discovery rate of 0.05 in a later analysis. Because HLA typing was unavailable for some donors at each locus, only the typed subset was used in association tests. According to a later analysis, most CMV-associated TCR beta chains appeared to be HLA-restricted, and the HLA associations seemed to be driven largely by CMV exposure. Linkage disequilibrium might explain the correlated functional status among segregating V segments, but an unknown experimental factor could not be excluded.

In total, about 650 healthy bone marrow donors made up the cohort. Cohort members were all nominally healthy when sampled, although unrecorded immune exposures were likely present. The donor tested CMV seronegative and was one of the 352 seronegative cohort members. Each donor provided a peripheral blood sample, and peripheral blood mononuclear cells were used for TCR beta sequencing. Genomic DNA extraction from the blood cell samples was performed with the Qiagen DNeasy Blood Extraction Kit. V has 10 bases trimmed and J has 4 bases trimmed; junction bases matching no gene number 9. From the germline V gene (reference sequence), CDR1 is LNHDA and CDR2 is SQIVND. The CDR3 measures 13 amino acids from cysteine to phenylalanine. Kept here is only the CDR3 DNA, which spans 39 bases and is read in frame from base 1. Receptors were amplified or captured by the immunoSEQ multiplex PCR assay. The multiplex PCR relied on a mix of 60 forward primers for TCR Vbeta segments and 13 reverse primers for TCR Jbeta segments. A multiplex PCR assay on genomic DNA amplified the CDR3 region of rearranged TCR beta genes. On the Illumina HiSeq System, the amplified TCR beta libraries were sequenced as 87-base-pair reads. In the authors' own workflow: Across the 640 or so repertoires, a later analysis counted some 80 million unique TCR beta chains, roughly 11 million of which were shared by at least two donors. A nearest-neighbor algorithm error-corrected the raw reads and collapsed the reads into unique sequences, merging closely related sequences to remove PCR and sequencing errors. Alignment of CDR3 sequences to IMGT reference sequences was used to assign V, D and J gene segments. For a sequence to be retained, a match of at least six nucleotides was required to both a V gene segment and a J gene segment. Rearrangements were called productive when the CDR3 lacked stop codons and stayed in frame with V and J; all others were non-productive. CDR3 was defined by IMGT convention, running from the second conserved V-encoded cysteine to the conserved J-encoded phenylalanine. In an earlier analysis of around 640 of the donors, sequences lacking an unambiguous match to a single V gene segment were excluded. In an earlier analysis of about 590 of the donors, a V segment was called functional when productive rearrangements were above 56.7%, and segregating when the standard deviation between donors exceeded 5%. A statistical classification framework was developed to diagnose cytomegalovirus status using the catalog of TCR beta chain sequences. In a later analysis, V and J genes were assigned by comparing TCR nucleotide sequences against IMGT/GENE-DB human TR gene sequences. The TCRdist pipeline was used in a later analysis to assign CDR3 sequences and most-parsimonious VDJ recombination scenarios. In a later analysis, every TCR beta chain was defined by the combination of its CDR3 amino acid sequence and its V-gene family, and reads without a unique V-gene family were dropped. A later analysis removed nearly 600 highly shared, low-generation-probability nucleotide sequences to deal with suspected cross-contamination and a sequencing artifact. A later analysis calculated a clonal expansion index for each public chain from normalized within-repertoire ranks of inferred template counts. In a later analysis, generation probabilities were computed using a VDJ recombination model fitted to out-of-frame rearrangements, and the results were checked against IGoR. In a later analysis, hypergeometric tests were used to score TCR-TCR, TCR-HLA and TCR-CMV co-occurrence, with a repertoire-size bias correction applied to TCR pairs. False discovery rates were estimated in a later analysis by permuting HLA or CMV assignments 20 times. In a later analysis, co-occurring TCRs were grouped with DBSCAN, and TCRdist sequence similarity was added when clustering was performed within HLA-allele-positive subsets. Repertoires with fewer than 30,000 or more than 120,000 public chains were left out of co-occurrence clustering, as were five repertoires with anomalous nucleotide sharing. In its TCRdb copy, this immuneACCESS table keeps in-frame sequences only and misses some clones. Where compared with another copy, unresolved V genes explain less than half of these, and the others have no known cause. The V and J calls and clone size were taken over from that table, and D and trimming were inferred from the DNA. Within this sample are about 180,000 clones, with over 75% of them counted one time only. Around 0.52% of the sample comes from the top ten.

On this clone: Its target antigen remains unknown. No qualities accompany the bases; no much larger clone lies one base away.

This clonotype was obtained from a woman in her forties or fifties in good health and CMV-seronegative. Sequences were obtained from PBMCs. The V and J segments used are TRBV19 and TRBJ1-1; 7 nucleotides in the junction match TRBD1. The CDR3 protein: CAIRETGSTEAFF. The DNA sequence is as follows: TGTGCCATCCGCGAGACAGGGAGCACTGAAGCTTTCTTT.